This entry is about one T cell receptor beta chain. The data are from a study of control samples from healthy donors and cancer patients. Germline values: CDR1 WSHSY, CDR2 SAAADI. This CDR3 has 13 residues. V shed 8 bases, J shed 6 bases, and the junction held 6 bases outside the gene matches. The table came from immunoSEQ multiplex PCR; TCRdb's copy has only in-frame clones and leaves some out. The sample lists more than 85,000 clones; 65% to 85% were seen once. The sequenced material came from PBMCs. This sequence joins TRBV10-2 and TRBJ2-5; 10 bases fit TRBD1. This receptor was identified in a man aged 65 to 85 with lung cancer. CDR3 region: CASLGQGIKTQYF. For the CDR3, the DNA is TGCGCCAGCCTGGGACAGGGGATAAAGACCCAGTACTTC.